These 7 T cell receptor beta chains were all obtained from the same sample, sequenced in a study of vaccination effects on CD4 cells after COVID-19. Using viral peptide pools, the ViraFEST assay grew out antigen-specific CD4+ T cells prior to sequencing. Following culture for approximately ten days, CD4+ T cells were isolated. Confirmation by PCR established that the person had SARS-CoV-2 infection between March and December 2020. Assay: immunoSEQ multiplex PCR; the TCRdb copy retains only in-frame clones and omits some. This table has 15,000 to 20,000 clones, approximately 74% appearing once. The antigens these receptors bind are not known. Material: CD4+ T cells from PBMCs cultured with SARS-CoV-2 spike peptides, obtained before COVID-19 vaccination. These receptors all come from a human donor who had a prior SARS-CoV-2 infection.

V usage is TRBV5-4 and J usage is TRBJ1-1; D remains ambiguous. V was trimmed by 0 bases and J by 2 bases, leaving 8 bases between them. The V gene's germline CDR1 is SGHNT and CDR2 YYREEE (reference sequence). The CDR3 runs 14 residues. The CDR3 protein is CASSLGLGNTEAFF. The CDR3 nucleotides read TGTGCCAGCAGCTTGGGGTTGGGAAACACTGAAGCTTTCTTT.

CDR3 residues: CASSHTPGQGNNEQFF. The DNA for the CDR3 is TGTGCCAGCAGCCATACTCCGGGACAGGGGAATAATGAGCAGTTCTTC. The chain employs TRBV3-1 (or the pseudogene TRBV3-2) and TRBJ2-1, with 10 bases that match TRBD1. The V and J ends lost 3 bases and 7 bases, in that order; junction bases with no gene match: 9. The CDR3 length is 16 residues. The germline CDR1 and CDR2 sequences are LGHDT and YNNKEL (reference sequence).

This sequence joins TRBV7-8 and TRBJ1-1; no clear D gene. The germline V gene has CDR1 SGHVS and CDR2 FQNEAQ. This CDR3 is built from 13 residues. Trimming took off 3 bases at V and 6 bases at J, with 11 bases between the two ends. The CDR3 coding sequence is TGTGCCAGCAGCTTGTATCCCCTGGCTGAAGCTTTCTTT. It codes for CASSLYPLAEAFF.

In this sample, this clone turned up once. The chain uses TRBV5-6 and TRBJ2-3; no reliable D call. V was shortened by 0 bases and J by 5 bases, with 10 bases between the two germline ends. Looked up from germline, CDR1 is SGHDT and CDR2 is YYEEEE. The CDR3 is 14 amino acids. This chain's CDR3 is CASSLGLVGDTQYF. For the CDR3, the DNA is TGTGCCAGCAGCTTGGGTCTAGTCGGAGATACGCAGTATTTT.

The chain joins TRBV29-1 to TRBJ2-5; no clear D. Germline V gene sequence: CDR1 SQVTM, CDR2 ANQGSEA. Trimming cost V 1 base and J 3 bases, with 9 bases left between them. The CDR3 contains 13 residues. CDR3 in DNA: TGCAGCGTTGAAGCGGGCAGCGAAGAGACCCAGTACTTC. This codes for CSVEAGSEETQYF.

V gene TRBV6-5 combines with J gene TRBJ1-1; TRBD1 is a possible D gene (6 bases). Germline V CDR1 and CDR2: MNHEY, SVGAGI. The CDR3 totals 15 residues. The V gene lost 7 bases and the J gene lost 1 base, with 16 bases spanning the gap. DNA of the CDR3: TGTGCCAGCAACCCCCTCGGGGGCAAGAACACTGAAGCTTTCTTT. Its protein product is CASNPLGGKNTEAFF.

This sequence joins TRBV7-9 and TRBJ2-1; D is undetermined. Germline loops: CDR1 SEHNR, CDR2 FQNEAQ (reference sequence). The CDR3 totals 16 residues. The V end lost 0 bases, the J end lost 9 bases, and 18 bases lay between the germline ends. The CDR3 sequence is CASSLATSWYISEQFF. CDR3 in DNA: TGTGCCAGCAGCTTAGCCACATCGTGGTATATTAGTGAGCAGTTCTTC.